These T cell receptor beta chains were read from a single sample in a study of beta chain features in type 1 diabetes. Profiled with immunoSEQ multiplex PCR; TCRdb holds only in-frame clones, not every one. Among around 250,000 clones listed, around 13% were seen once. The sequenced material came from naive CD4+ T cells from blood. The receptors here all came from a man aged 25-45 years with type 1 diabetes. Each CDR3 is given with its conserved first and last residue. A D gene is named only where the DNA matches it firmly. Rows give clone size only sometimes, using once, few, many, or a class for an expanded clone.

.	TRBV19	TRBJ2-2	.	TGTGCCAGTAGTCCTCCCGGGGAGCTGTTTTTT	CASSPPGELFF
few	TRBV29-1	TRBJ1-2	TRBD1	TGCAGCGTCCGGGACAGGGGAACCGGCTACACCTTC	CSVRDRGTGYTF
.	TRBV4-1	TRBJ1-1	.	TGCGCCAGCAGCCTTCTTGGACTCACTGAAGCTTTCTTT	CASSLLGLTEAFF
.	TRBV10-2	TRBJ2-2	.	TGCGCCAGCAGTGAAAGCGCCGGGGCCGGGGAGCTGTTTTTT	CASSESAGAGELFF
many	TRBV23-1	TRBJ2-7	.	TGCGCCAGCAGTCGCAACGGCCCCGTGAGGGCCTACGAGCAGTACTTC	CASSRNGPVRAYEQYF
.	TRBV5-1	TRBJ2-7	TRBD1	TGCGCCAGCAGCCCAAGGACAGGTCCCGGCGAGCAGTACTTC	CASSPRTGPGEQYF
.	TRBV4-1	TRBJ2-1	.	TGCGCCAGCAGCCATGCCCCCACAGGATCCTACAATGAGCAGTTCTTC	CASSHAPTGSYNEQFF
.	TRBV29-1	TRBJ2-5	TRBD1	TGCAGCGCTTCACAGGGGCGAGGAGAGACCCAGTACTTC	CSASQGRGETQYF
.	TRBV6-1	TRBJ2-5	TRBD1	TGTGCCAGCACCCAGACAGGGGGTGGGAAGACCCAGTACTTC	CASTQTGGGKTQYF
.	TRBV9	TRBJ1-3	.	TGTGCCAGCAGCGTAGGGGGCACTGGAAACACCATATATTTT	CASSVGGTGNTIYF
.	TRBV18	TRBJ2-7	TRBD2	TGTGCCAGCTCACCCACGGGCGGTGGGGGGGCCTACGAGCAGTACTTC	CASSPTGGGGAYEQYF
few	TRBV4-1	TRBJ2-7	TRBD2	TGCGCCAGCAGCCAAGAACGACTAGCGGGAGGATACGAGCAGTACTTC	CASSQERLAGGYEQYF
.	TRBV2	TRBJ2-7	TRBD2	TGTGCCAGCAGTGTGGTTACTAGCGGGCCTTACGAGCAGTACTTC	CASSVVTSGPYEQYF
few	TRBV7-2	TRBJ2-7	TRBD1	TGTGCCAGCAGCCACCGGGGACAGGCCCTCTCCTACGAGCAGTACTTC	CASSHRGQALSYEQYF
few	TRBV7-2	TRBJ1-1	.	TGTGCCAGCAGCTTAGGAGGGATGAACACTGAAGCTTTCTTT	CASSLGGMNTEAFF
few	TRBV5-1	TRBJ2-1	TRBD2	TGCGCCAGCAGCTTATCTGGGACTAGCAGCGATGAGCAGTTCTTC	CASSLSGTSSDEQFF
.	TRBV5-1	TRBJ2-5	TRBD1	TGCGCCAGCAGCTCGCAACCGGACAGGGGCGGAGAGACCCAGTACTTC	CASSSQPDRGGETQYF
.	TRBV4-2	TRBJ2-1	.	TGTGCCAGCAGCCAAGATCGGGGGTCCAGCTCCTACAATGAGCAGTTCTTC	CASSQDRGSSSYNEQFF
.	TRBV7-9	TRBJ2-1	TRBD1	TGTGCCAGCAGCCGACCGACAGGGGAGCAGTTCTTC	CASSRPTGEQFF
.	TRBV11-2	TRBJ2-5	.	TGTGCCAGCAGCTTAGGGCCGGGAGAGACCCAGTACTTC	CASSLGPGETQYF
few	TRBV30	TRBJ2-5	TRBD2	TGTGCCTGGAGGACTAGCGGGGTTGAGACCCAGTACTTC	CAWRTSGVETQYF
.	TRBV11-3	TRBJ2-7	TRBD2	TGTGCCAGCAGCTTCGGGAGGTCCTACGAGCAGTACTTC	CASSFGRSYEQYF
.	TRBV7-9	TRBJ1-6	TRBD1	TGTGCCAGCAGATCCAGGGGGGATTCACCCCTCCACTTT	CASRSRGDSPLHF
.	TRBV4-1	TRBJ2-2	.	TGCGCCAGCAGCCCCCAGGTCGGACAAACCACCGGGGAGCTGTTTTTT	CASSPQVGQTTGELFF
few	TRBV18	TRBJ2-2	.	TGTGCCAGCTCACCGGGGAGCACCGGGGAGCTGTTTTTT	CASSPGSTGELFF
.	TRBV5-6	TRBJ2-7	.	TGTGCCAGCAGCCGTGGAACAGGGCGAGGGGACTACGAGCAGTACTTC	CASSRGTGRGDYEQYF
.	TRBV6-5	TRBJ2-1	TRBD1	TGTGCCAGCAGTTACTCCCGACAGGGTCGTTATGAGCAGTTCTTC	CASSYSRQGRYEQFF
few	TRBV7-8	TRBJ2-2	TRBD2	TGTGCCAGCAGCTTAGGCGGGAGTGGGGAGCTGTTTTTT	CASSLGGSGELFF
.	TRBV29-1	TRBJ2-3	TRBD2	TGCAGCGTAGCTATAAGGACTAGCGGGATGATAGATACGCAGTATTTT	CSVAIRTSGMIDTQYF
.	TRBV6-5	TRBJ1-2	.	TGTGCCAGCAGTTACCGTAGGGGTGACGATGGCTACACCTTC	CASSYRRGDDGYTF
.	TRBV7-2	TRBJ1-1	TRBD1	TGTGCCAGCAGCAAAAATAAGGGACAGGGAGGGGACCCCCTCCGTGCTTTCTTT	CASSKNKGQGGDPLRAFF